The 19 T cell receptor beta chains below were found in one sample sequenced in a study of CXCR3-negative and CXCR3-positive naive CD8 T cells. Preparation of TRB cDNA libraries relied on 5' RACE carrying UMI labels. For each CDR3 protein, TCRdb gives one entry from its re-call of the 5' RACE reads, without DNA. This listing includes under 85,000 distinct CDR3 sequences. The sequenced sample was naive CXCR3- CD8+ T cells from blood. The subset is: CD45RO-CCR7+CD27+CD95- naive CD8+ T cells lacking CXCR3 (TNR3-). The receptors originated from a human donor in good health. Some clones in this sample may be carry-over from other donors' samples.

The chain employs TRBV29-1 and TRBJ2-2; TCRdb's D gene call, TRBD1, goes unchecked for lack of DNA. The CDR3 totals 13 residues. In germline, CDR1 is SQVTM, CDR2 ANQGSEA. The CDR3 sequence: CSALQGDTGELFF.

The gene calls are TRBV29-1 and TRBJ2-3; without DNA, the TCRdb call of TRBD1 cannot be checked. CDR3 length: 13 residues. Germline V gene lookup returns CDR1 SQVTM and CDR2 ANQGSEA. CDR3 residues: CSVLEGAADTQYF.

The V call is TRBV10-2, the J call TRBJ1-5; the D gene TCRdb calls, TRBD1, cannot be checked with no DNA. This CDR3 comprises 12 residues. Germline lookup yields CDR1 WSHSY and CDR2 SAAADI. The CDR3 sequence: CASGRGDQPQHF.

The genes are TRBV28 and TRBJ2-5; TCRdb indicates TRBD1, and absent DNA this call remains unverified. Per the germline V gene, CDR1 is MDHEN and CDR2 is SYDVKM. The CDR3 contains 17 residues. The CDR3 spells CASSLFLAGANQETQYF. Looking up the rest from reference TRBV28 and TRBJ2-5 gives the full variable domain: DVKVTQSSRYLVKRTGEKVFLECVQDMDHENMFWYRQDPGLGLRLIYFSYDVKMKEKGDIPEGYSVSREKKERFSLILESASTNQTSMYLCASSLFLAGANQETQYFGPGTRLLVL.

The chain employs TRBV4-3 and TRBJ1-1. The CDR3 is made up of 15 amino acids. Germline V CDR1 and CDR2: LGHNA, YSLEER. This CDR3 reads CASSQARGSDTEAFF.

This CDR3 reads CASSHLGGNEKLFF. This chain connects TRBV12-3 or TRBV12-4 to TRBJ1-4; TCRdb selects TRBD1, and the lack of DNA leaves this call unchecked. The CDR3 is 14 residues long.

The chain couples TRBV14 to TRBJ2-2; TCRdb lists TRBD1, though no DNA is available to test this call. Germline V lookup: CDR1 SGHDN, CDR2 FVKESK. The CDR3 is 17 amino acids. The CDR3 reads CASSQDDTGLWTGELFF.

The genes are TRBV28 and TRBJ2-1. This CDR3 has 14 amino acids. Germline-derived CDR1 and CDR2 are MDHEN and SYDVKM. CDR3 loop: CASSLINPYNEQFF.

V gene TRBV29-1 combines with J gene TRBJ2-1; TCRdb reports TRBD2, a call that lacks DNA to check it against. This CDR3 is 12 amino acids long. Per the germline V gene, CDR1 is SQVTM and CDR2 is ANQGSEA. CDR3 residues: CSVKGLEGEQFF.

The chain employs TRBV5-1 and TRBJ2-2; TCRdb calls TRBD2, which cannot be checked without DNA. Germline CDR1 and CDR2: SGHRS and YFSETQ. The CDR3 has 17 amino acids. The CDR3 sequence is CASSLALVGLSTGELFF.

CDR3 residues: CASSSSGGRSEAFF. V is TRBV7-9 and J is TRBJ1-1; TCRdb's D gene call, TRBD1, goes unchecked for lack of DNA. The CDR3 covers 14 residues. Germline loops: CDR1 SEHNR, CDR2 FQNEAQ (reference sequence).

The V gene is TRBV29-1, the J gene TRBJ1-2; lacking DNA, the TRBD1 call made by TCRdb goes unchecked. Germline V gene lookup returns CDR1 SQVTM and CDR2 ANQGSEA. The CDR3 totals 13 residues. CDR3 sequence: CSVPEAGGPSYTF.

The genes are TRBV7-9 and TRBJ2-7. The CDR3 consists of 12 residues. Germline values: CDR1 SEHNR, CDR2 FQNEAQ (reference sequence). This chain's CDR3 is CASSLDLYEQYF.

V is TRBV29-1 and J is TRBJ2-1; as DNA is missing, the TRBD1 call by TCRdb cannot be tested. The CDR3 spans 16 residues. CDR1 and CDR2 from the germline V gene are SQVTM and ANQGSEA. This CDR3 reads CSVEDWDRRESGEQFF.

V usage is TRBV29-1 and J usage is TRBJ2-1. The CDR3 sequence is 12 residues long. Per germline, CDR1 SQVTM and CDR2 ANQGSEA. This chain's CDR3 is CSVEDREYEQFF.

The V call is TRBV10-3, the J call TRBJ2-2. Looked up from germline, CDR1 is ENHRY and CDR2 is SYGVKD. The length of the CDR3 is 11 residues. The CDR3 sequence: CAISETGELFF.

V and J are TRBV7-8 and TRBJ2-7; the TCRdb D gene call, TRBD1, has no DNA to confirm it. This CDR3 is built from 14 residues. Germline V lookup: CDR1 SGHVS, CDR2 FQNEAQ. The CDR3 region is CASSARVEFYEQYF.

The gene calls are TRBV20-1 and TRBJ2-1; without DNA, the TCRdb call of TRBD2 cannot be checked. The CDR3 has 16 amino acids. CDR1 is DFQATT and CDR2 is SNEGSKA in the germline V gene (reference sequence). The CDR3 reads CSARVPRLAGGNEQFF.

The chain has TRBV29-1 and TRBJ1-1. The germline CDR1 and CDR2 sequences are SQVTM and ANQGSEA. The CDR3 spans 14 residues. This CDR3 is CSVAPQSMNTEAFF.